The next 2 T cell receptor beta chains were all read from a single sample in a study of post-analysis software for immune sequencing data. Study-wide results and caveats: Included in a set of five TRBV segments more frequent in patients than controls were TRBV5-6, TRBV5-1 and TRBV20-1.

No cognate antigen is known for these TCRs. cDNA libraries of TCR beta carried unique molecular identifiers. TCRdb reprocessed the PCR reads via MiXCR and lists one record per CDR3 protein. The sample comprises roughly 540,000 distinct CDR3 sequences, approximately 31% of which are singletons, and less than 6% rests with the top ten. Material: blood. The receptors were sampled from a girl aged 2-17 years with multiple sclerosis.

The rearrangement uses TRBV7-9 and TRBJ1-2; D is ambiguous. V was pared by 1 base and J by 4 bases, with 7 bases between. Germline CDR1 and CDR2: SEHNR and FQNEAQ (reference sequence). The CDR3 consists of 13 residues. CDR3 sequence: CASSLEKPYGYTF. The CDR3 nucleotides read TGTGCCAGCAGCTTAGAGAAACCCTATGGCTACACCTTC.

This clonotype showed up just a few times. The V and J genes are TRBV5-1 and TRBJ2-7, with a weak D call TRBD1 (5 bases). Per germline, CDR1 SGHRS and CDR2 YFSETQ. The CDR3 loop spans 13 amino acids. V gave up 1 base and J gave up 6 bases, with 11 bases separating them. The CDR3 region is CASSLIVGAEQYF. CDR3 bases: TGCGCCAGCAGCTTGATCGTAGGGGCCGAGCAGTACTTC. Complete variable domain (other parts from reference TRBV5-1 and TRBJ2-7): KAGVTQTPRYLIKTRGQQVTLSCSPISGHRSVSWYQQTPGQGLQFLFEYFSETQRNKGNFPGRFSGRQFSNSRSEMNVSTLELGDSALYLCASSLIVGAEQYFGPGTRLTVT.